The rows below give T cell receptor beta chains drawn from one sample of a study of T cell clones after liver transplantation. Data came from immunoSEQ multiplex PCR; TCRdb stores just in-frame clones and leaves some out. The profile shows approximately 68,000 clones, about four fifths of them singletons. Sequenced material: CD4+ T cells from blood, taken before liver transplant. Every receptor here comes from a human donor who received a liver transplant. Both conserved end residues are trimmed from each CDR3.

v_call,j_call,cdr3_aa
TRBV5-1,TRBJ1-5,ASSLAPQGGNQPQH
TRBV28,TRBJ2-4,ASSPGQNMVKNIQY
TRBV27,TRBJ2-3,ASSFRLADTQY
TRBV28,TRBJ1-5,ASRLRDRH
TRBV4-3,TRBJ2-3,ASSRSNSGGPSDTQY
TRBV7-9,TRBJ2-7,ASSSLAGGSYEQY
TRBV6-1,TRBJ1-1,ASSEYTGRVEAF
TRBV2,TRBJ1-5,ASSAGQGDQPQH
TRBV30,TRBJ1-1,AWTKTSQAF
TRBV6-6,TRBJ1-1,ASSPTLLPSFF
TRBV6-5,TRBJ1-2,ASSNQWNGYT
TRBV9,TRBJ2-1,ASSPGTGRSSYNEQF
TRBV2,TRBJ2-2,ASRPGTGGGELF
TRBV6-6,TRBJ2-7,ASCTGGEEQY
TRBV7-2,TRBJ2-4,ASSIPGGRGKNIQY
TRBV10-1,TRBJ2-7,ASSETRQGFWSCYEQY
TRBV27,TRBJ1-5,ASSLRTGGAIEPQH
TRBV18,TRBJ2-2,ASSPWGLNTGELF
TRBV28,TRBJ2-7,ASSTGAKLYEQY
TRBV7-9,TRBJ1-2,ASSLQGPYYGYT
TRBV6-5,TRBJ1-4,ASSSGGSRNEKLF
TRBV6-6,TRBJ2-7,ASSYDSEQY
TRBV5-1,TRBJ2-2,ASSLGQGSGELF
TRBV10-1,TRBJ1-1,ASSATTGITEAF
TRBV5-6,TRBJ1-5,ASSQYRDRGHQPQH
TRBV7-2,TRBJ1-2,ASSPPGGYGYT
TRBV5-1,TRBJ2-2,ASSPSGTTNTGELF
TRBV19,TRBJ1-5,ASSIGDVYNQPQH
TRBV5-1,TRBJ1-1,ASSDGGAYTEAF
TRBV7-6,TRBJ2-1,ASSSGLKQF
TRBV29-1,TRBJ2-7,SVFDSSSYEQY
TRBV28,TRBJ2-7,ASSLIGSVYEQY
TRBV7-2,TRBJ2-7,ASSLGGASGPYEQY
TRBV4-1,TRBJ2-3,ASSQDRRRSGTDTQY
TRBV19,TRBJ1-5,ASSIMGRSGTQPQH
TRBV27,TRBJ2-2,ATSWLAGGNGELF
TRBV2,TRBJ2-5,ASTQLPGGPQETQY
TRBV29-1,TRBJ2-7,SARRAGFSYEQY
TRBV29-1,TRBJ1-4,SVRGGDEKLF
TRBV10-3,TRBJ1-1,AISVGYTNTEAF
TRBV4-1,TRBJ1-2,ASSQVEHHSRDYGYT
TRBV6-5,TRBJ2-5,ASSLRTEQETQY
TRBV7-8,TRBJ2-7,ASSPGSGSGEQY
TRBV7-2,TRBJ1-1,ASRQTNTEAF
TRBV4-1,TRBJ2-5,ASSQGDSLEETQY
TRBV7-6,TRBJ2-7,ASSFGPGEGVEQY
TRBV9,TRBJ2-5,ASSLGAGPQETQY
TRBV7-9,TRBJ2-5,ASSLTQGGETQY
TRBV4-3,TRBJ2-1,ASSRAVGQYNEQF
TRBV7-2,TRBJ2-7,ASSLLLVDGYEQY